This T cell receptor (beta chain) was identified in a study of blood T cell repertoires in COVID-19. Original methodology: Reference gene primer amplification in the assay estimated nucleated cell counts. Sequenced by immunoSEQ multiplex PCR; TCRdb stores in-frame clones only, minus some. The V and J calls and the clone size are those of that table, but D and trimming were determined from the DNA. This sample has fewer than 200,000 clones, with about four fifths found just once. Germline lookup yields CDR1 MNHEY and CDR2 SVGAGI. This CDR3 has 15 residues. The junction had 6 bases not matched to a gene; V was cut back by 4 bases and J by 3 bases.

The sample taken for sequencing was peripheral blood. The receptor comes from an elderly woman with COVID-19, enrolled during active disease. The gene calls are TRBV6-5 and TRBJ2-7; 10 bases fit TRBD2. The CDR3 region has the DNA TGTGCCAGCAGTTTCTCTCTAGCGGGGGTCTACGAGCAGTACTTC. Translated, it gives CASSFSLAGVYEQYF.